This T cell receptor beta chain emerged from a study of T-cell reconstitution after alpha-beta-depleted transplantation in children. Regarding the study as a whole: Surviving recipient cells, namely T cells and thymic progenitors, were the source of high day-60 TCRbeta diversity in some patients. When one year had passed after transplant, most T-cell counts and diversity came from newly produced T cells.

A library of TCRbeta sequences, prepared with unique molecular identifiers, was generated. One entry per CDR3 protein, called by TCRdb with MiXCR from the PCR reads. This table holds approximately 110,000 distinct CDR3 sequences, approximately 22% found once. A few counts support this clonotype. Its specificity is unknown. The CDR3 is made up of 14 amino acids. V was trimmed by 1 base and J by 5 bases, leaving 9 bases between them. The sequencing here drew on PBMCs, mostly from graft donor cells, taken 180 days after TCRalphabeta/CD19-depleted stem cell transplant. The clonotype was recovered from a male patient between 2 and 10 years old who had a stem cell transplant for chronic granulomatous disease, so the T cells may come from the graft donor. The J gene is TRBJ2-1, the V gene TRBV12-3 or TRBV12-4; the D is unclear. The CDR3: CASSLDPAHNEQFF. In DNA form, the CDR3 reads TGTGCCAGCAGTTTAGATCCAGCTCACAATGAGCAGTTCTTC.